A single sample gave rise to the 2 T cell receptor beta chains below, sequenced in a study of long-term antiretroviral therapy in people with HIV. Survey-level resolution applied to immunoSEQ assay v3.0. Clones were read by immunoSEQ multiplex PCR, and TCRdb kept only the in-frame ones, dropping some. The sample holds tens of thousands of clones, 90% to 97% seen once. The sample here was unsorted PBMCs, taken approximately 6.8 years after starting antiretroviral therapy. The receptors were sampled from a man between 25 and 39 years old with HIV.

This sequence joins TRBV30 and TRBJ2-7, with 8 bases fitting TRBD2. The CDR3 is 14 residues long. Losses at the gene ends were 1 base for V and 2 bases for J; bases not matched to a gene: 4. CDR1 and CDR2 from the germline V gene are GTSNPN and SVGIG (reference sequence). This chain's CDR3 is CAWSASSGPYEQYF. The CDR3 bases are TGTGCCTGGAGTGCATCTAGCGGGCCCTACGAGCAGTACTTC.

The chain couples TRBV1 to TRBJ2-7; the DNA was not used to check the table's D call, TRBD1. TRBV1 is designated a pseudogene. The CDR3 has 15 amino acids. As DNA, the CDR3 is TGCACCAGCAGCCAAGATTGGGGGCAGGGCTACGAGCAGTACTTC. Its translation is CTSSQDWGQGYEQYF.